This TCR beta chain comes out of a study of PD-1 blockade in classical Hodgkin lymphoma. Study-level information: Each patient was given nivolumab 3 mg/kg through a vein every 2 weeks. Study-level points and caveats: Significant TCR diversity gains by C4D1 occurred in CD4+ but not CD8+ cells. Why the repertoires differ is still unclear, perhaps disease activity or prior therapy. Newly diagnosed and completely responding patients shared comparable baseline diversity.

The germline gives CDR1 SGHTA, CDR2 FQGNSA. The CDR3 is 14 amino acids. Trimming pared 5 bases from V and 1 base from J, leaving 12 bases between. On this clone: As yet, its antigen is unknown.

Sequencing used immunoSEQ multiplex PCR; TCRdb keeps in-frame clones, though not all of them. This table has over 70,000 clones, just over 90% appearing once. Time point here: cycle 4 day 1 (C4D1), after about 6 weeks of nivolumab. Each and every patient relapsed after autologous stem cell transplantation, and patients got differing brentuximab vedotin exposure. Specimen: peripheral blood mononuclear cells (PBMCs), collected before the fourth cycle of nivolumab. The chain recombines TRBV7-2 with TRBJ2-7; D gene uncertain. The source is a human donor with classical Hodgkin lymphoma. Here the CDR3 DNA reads TGTGCCAGCAGCGCCCAGGTACTATCCTACGAGCAGTACTTC. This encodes CASSAQVLSYEQYF.